This T cell receptor (beta chain) was sequenced for a study of OX40 agonist ivuxolimab in advanced cancers. Background on the study: Ivuxolimab, an agonist antibody against OX40 (CD134), was given to patients. Study-level results: Researchers report that CD8+ T cells had, on average, more expanded clones than CD4+. At 0.1 to 3.0 mg/kg, CD4+ and CD8+ blood T cells expanded clonally by week 6.

CDR1 is SGDLS, CDR2 YYNGEE, per germline. After removal of 0 bases from V and 3 bases from J, the junction contained 1 base not matched to a gene. CDR3 length equals 15 residues. Patients who had autoimmune disease history or got systemic immunosuppression were left out. Notes on this clone: What it binds is not known.

The assay was immunoSEQ multiplex PCR, and TCRdb's table has in-frame clones only and misses some. This table holds roughly 89,000 clones, under 95% found once. This TCR derives from an adult with an advanced solid tumor such as melanoma, head and neck, liver or kidney cancer. Material: CD4+ or CD8+ T cells sorted from blood, obtained in a trial of the OX40 agonist ivuxolimab. The chain has TRBV9 and TRBJ2-1; 9 bases fit TRBD2. For the CDR3, the DNA is TGTGCCAGCAGCGTAGAAGCGGGAGGCTACAATGAGCAGTTCTTC. Its translation: CASSVEAGGYNEQFF.